This entry features one T cell receptor beta chain sequence. The germline V and J ends were trimmed by 6 bases and 5 bases, with 10 bases remaining between them. CDR3 length equals 12 residues. Germline CDR1 reads SNHLY; CDR2 reads FYNNEI. These data are taken from a study of long-term antiretroviral therapy in people with HIV. The assay used was immunoSEQ (version v3.0), run at survey level. The protocol was immunoSEQ multiplex PCR, while the TCRdb copy is restricted to in-frame clones and leaves out a portion. Of around 21,000 clones listed, 90% are singletons. The V call is TRBV2, the J call TRBJ1-1, with unresolved D. The TCR originated in a woman in her 30s with HIV. Specimen: unsorted PBMCs, collected approximately 4.4 years before starting antiretroviral therapy. The CDR3 bases are TGTGCCAGCAGCCCCATTAGGACTGAAGCTTTCTTT. As protein: CASSPIRTEAFF.